The T cell receptor beta chain described here comes from a study of cytomegalovirus exposure and HLA in healthy donors. Study details: In an early release, HLA-typed donors contributed 80 million to 95 million unique TCR sequences.

On this clone: Its antigen remains unidentified.

Study-wide points: Available immune exposure information was restricted to CMV serostatus only. While the bulk of TCR sequences proved rare, some public TCRs turned up in many donors.

The PCR ran on 60 Vbeta and 13 Jbeta primers. Assay used: immunoSEQ multiplex PCR; TCRdb lists only in-frame clones, some missing. The sample yields more than 95,000 clones, roughly 68% seen once. The V gene's germline CDR1 is SEHNR and CDR2 FQNEAQ (reference sequence). The CDR3 has 13 residues. V was cut by 7 bases and J by 0 bases, with 6 bases left in between. V usage is TRBV7-9 and J usage is TRBJ2-2; D unresolved. The sequencing input was PBMCs. This sequence originates from a woman aged 45 to 65 in good health and CMV-seropositive. In DNA form, the CDR3 reads TGTGCCAGCATGGGCTCGAACACCGGGGAGCTGTTTTTT. The encoded protein is CASMGSNTGELFF.